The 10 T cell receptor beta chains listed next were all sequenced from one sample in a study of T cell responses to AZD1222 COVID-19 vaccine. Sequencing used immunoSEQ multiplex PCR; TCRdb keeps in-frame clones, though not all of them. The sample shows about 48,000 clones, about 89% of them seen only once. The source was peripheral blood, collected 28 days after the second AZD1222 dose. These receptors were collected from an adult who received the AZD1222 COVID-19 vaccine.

CDR3 nucleotides: TGCGCCAGCAGCGGCGGGAGTCGCGAGCAGTACTTC. This codes for CASSGGSREQYF. The chain combines TRBV5-1 with TRBJ2-7, with 7 bases matching TRBD2. Germline trimming cut 4 bases from V and 6 bases from J; bases unmatched to any gene: 4. This CDR3 is 12 amino acids long. Germline loops: CDR1 SGHRS, CDR2 YFSETQ. The whole variable domain, filled in from reference TRBV5-1 and TRBJ2-7, reads KAGVTQTPRYLIKTRGQQVTLSCSPISGHRSVSWYQQTPGQGLQFLFEYFSETQRNKGNFPGRFSGRQFSNSRSEMNVSTLELGDSALYLCASSGGSREQYFGPGTRLTVT.

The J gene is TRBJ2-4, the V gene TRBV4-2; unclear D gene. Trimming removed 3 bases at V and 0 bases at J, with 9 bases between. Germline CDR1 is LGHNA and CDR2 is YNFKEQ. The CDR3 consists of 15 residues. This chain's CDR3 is CASSQLELAKNIQYF. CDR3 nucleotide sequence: TGTGCCAGCAGCCAGTTAGAGCTAGCCAAAAACATTCAGTACTTC.

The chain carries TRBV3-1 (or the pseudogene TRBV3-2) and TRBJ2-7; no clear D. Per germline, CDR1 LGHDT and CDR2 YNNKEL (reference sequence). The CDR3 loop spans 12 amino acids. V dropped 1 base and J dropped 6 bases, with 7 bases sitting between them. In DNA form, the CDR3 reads TGTGCCAGCAGCCAAGTCGGATTCGAGCAGTACTTC. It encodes CASSQVGFEQYF.

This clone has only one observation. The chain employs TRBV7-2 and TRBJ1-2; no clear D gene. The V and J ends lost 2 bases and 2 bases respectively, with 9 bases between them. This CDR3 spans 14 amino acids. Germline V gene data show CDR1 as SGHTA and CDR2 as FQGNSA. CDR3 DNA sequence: TGTGCCAGCAGCTTATGGGCAAAAAACTATGGCTACACCTTC. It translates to CASSLWAKNYGYTF.

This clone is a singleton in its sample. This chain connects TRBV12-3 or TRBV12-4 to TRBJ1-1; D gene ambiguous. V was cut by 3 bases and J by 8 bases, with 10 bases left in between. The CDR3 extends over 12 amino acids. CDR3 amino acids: CASSFQGNEAFF. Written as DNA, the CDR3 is TGTGCCAGCAGTTTTCAAGGAAACGAAGCTTTCTTT.

The CDR3 region has the DNA TGTGCCAGCAGTTCCGGGATGGGGACAGGGGGGTTAGGCTACACCTTC. This sequence encodes CASSSGMGTGGLGYTF. The chain is built from TRBV28 and TRBJ1-2; 11 bases fit TRBD1. The CDR3 runs to 16 residues. Germline-derived CDR1 and CDR2 are MDHEN and SYDVKM. J gave up 8 bases and V 4 bases, and 12 bases lay outside the gene matches.

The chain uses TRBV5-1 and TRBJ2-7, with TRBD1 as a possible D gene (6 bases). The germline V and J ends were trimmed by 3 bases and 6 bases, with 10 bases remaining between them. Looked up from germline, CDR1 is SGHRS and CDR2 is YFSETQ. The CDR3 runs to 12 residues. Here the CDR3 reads CASSSQGSEQYF. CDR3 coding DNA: TGCGCCAGCAGCTCACAGGGCAGCGAGCAGTACTTC.

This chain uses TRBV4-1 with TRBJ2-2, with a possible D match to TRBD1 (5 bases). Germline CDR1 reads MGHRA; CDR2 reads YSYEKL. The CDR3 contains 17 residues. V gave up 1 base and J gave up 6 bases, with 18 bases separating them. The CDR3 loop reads CASSQVLGRDRPGELFF. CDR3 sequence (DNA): TGCGCCAGCAGCCAAGTCCTAGGCAGGGATCGGCCCGGGGAGCTGTTTTTT.

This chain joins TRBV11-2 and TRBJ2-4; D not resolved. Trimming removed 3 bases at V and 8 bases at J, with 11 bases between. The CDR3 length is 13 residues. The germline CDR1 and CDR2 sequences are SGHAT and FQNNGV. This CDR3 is CASSFGLLDIQYF. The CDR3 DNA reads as TGTGCCAGCAGCTTCGGGCTATTGGACATTCAGTACTTC.

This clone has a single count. CDR3 nucleotides: TGTGCCAGCAGCTTAGTCCTACAGGGCCCTAACTATGGCTACACCTTC. This gives the protein CASSLVLQGPNYGYTF. The J gene is TRBJ1-2, the V gene TRBV7-9; D perhaps matches TRBD1 (6 bases). CDR1 is SEHNR, CDR2 FQNEAQ, per germline (reference sequence). The CDR3 length is 16 residues. V was clipped by 1 base and J by 0 bases, with 12 bases between them.